This T cell receptor beta chain was profiled in a study of vaccination effects on CD4 cells after COVID-19. Whole-study findings and limits: Vaccine-induced clones in healthy vaccinees cross-reacted with common cold coronaviruses in only 1 of 255 cases.

Measured with immunoSEQ multiplex PCR; TCRdb has only the in-frame clones, and not every one. Of more than 11,000 clones listed, over 60% are singletons. The ViraFEST assay expanded antigen-specific CD4+ T cells with viral peptide pools before sequencing. At the end of approximately 10 days of culture, CD4+ T cells were isolated. The table lists this clone with a few counts. Its specificity is not known. Germline values: CDR1 KGHSH, CDR2 LQKENI. Trimming left V 3 bases short and J 4 bases short, with 7 bases between. CDR3 size: 14 residues. The sequence derives from a human donor who received a COVID-19 vaccine. Material: CD4+ T cells from PBMCs cultured with HCoV-229E spike peptides, obtained before COVID-19 vaccination. This sequence joins TRBV18 and TRBJ1-6; tentative D call: TRBD1 (5 bases). CDR3 in amino acids: CASSPGLYNSPLHF. The CDR3 DNA sequence: TGTGCCAGCTCACCGGGACTGTATAATTCACCCCTCCACTTT.